These 5 T cell receptor beta chains came from one sample sequenced in a study of T cells in Graves' hyperthyroidism and ophthalmopathy. The investigators amplified TCR beta CDR3 regions from RNA transcripts. The primer set for the first-round RT-PCR of the TCR CDR3 was HTBI. MiXCR, run by TCRdb on the multiplex PCR reads, gives a single entry per CDR3 protein. The sample holds 400,000 to 450,000 distinct CDR3 sequences, under 15% seen once. Input material: blood. The receptors were gathered from a man aged 18 to 30 with Graves' ophthalmopathy.

The CDR3 region has the DNA TGTGCCACCAGCAGAGGCGAGGGGCCGGGAGAACCTGCCCGGGAGCTGTTTTTT. This gives the protein CATSRGEGPGEPARELFF. V usage is TRBV15 and J usage is TRBJ2-2, with a weak D call TRBD2 (6 bases). Germline V gives CDR1 LNHNV, CDR2 YYDKDF (reference sequence). The CDR3 contains 18 residues. Trimming stripped 1 base from V and 9 bases from J, with 24 bases between.

The CDR3 DNA is TGCAGTGCCAGTCGCGAGGGAAGCACAGATACGCAGTATTTT. Its protein is CSASREGSTDTQYF. V is TRBV20-1 and J is TRBJ2-3; weak D call: TRBD2 (5 bases). V lost 6 bases, J lost 0 bases, and 13 bases lay in between. The CDR3 is 14 residues long. Germline V gives CDR1 DFQATT, CDR2 SNEGSKA (reference sequence).

This clonotype was seen repeatedly, ten times or more. The V call is TRBV20-1, the J call TRBJ2-5; 7 bases match TRBD1. J gave up 3 bases and V 6 bases, and 7 bases lay outside the gene matches. CDR1 is DFQATT, CDR2 SNEGSKA, per germline (reference sequence). The CDR3 length is 13 residues. CDR3 sequence: CSAEGTAKETQYF. CDR3 in DNA: TGCAGTGCGGAAGGGACAGCCAAAGAGACCCAGTACTTC.

The rearrangement links TRBV7-9 to TRBJ1-2; a weak D match, TRBD1 (6 bases). V was cut by 2 bases and J by 8 bases, with 15 bases left in between. In germline, CDR1 is SEHNR, CDR2 FQNEAQ (reference sequence). The CDR3 spans 14 residues. CDR3 bases: TGTGCCAGCAGCTTAACCTCAGGGGTTTGGGGCTACACCTTC. Translation gives CASSLTSGVWGYTF.

The rearrangement uses TRBV19 and TRBJ1-1; D gene unclear. Trimming pared 5 bases from V and 6 bases from J, leaving 10 bases between. From germline, CDR1 is LNHDA and CDR2 SQIVND (reference sequence). This CDR3 region has 12 residues. In nucleotides, the CDR3 is TGTGCCAGTAGTTTCCGTAGGGCTGAAGCTTTCTTT. It encodes CASSFRRAEAFF.